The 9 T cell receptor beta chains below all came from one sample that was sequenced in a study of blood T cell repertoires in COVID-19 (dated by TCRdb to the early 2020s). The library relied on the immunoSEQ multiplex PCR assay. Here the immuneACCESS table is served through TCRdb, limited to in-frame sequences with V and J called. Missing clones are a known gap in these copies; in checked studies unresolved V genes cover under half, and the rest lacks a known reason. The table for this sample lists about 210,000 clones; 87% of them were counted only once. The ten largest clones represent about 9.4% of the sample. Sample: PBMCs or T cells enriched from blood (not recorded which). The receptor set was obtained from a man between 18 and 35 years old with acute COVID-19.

The CDR3 nucleotides read TGTGCCAGCAGCTTAAGTGGGAGCTCCTACAATGAGCAGTTCTTC. It is translated as CASSLSGSSYNEQFF. The chain joins TRBV5-6 to TRBJ2-1, with a possible D match to TRBD2 (5 bases). The V gene lost 2 bases and the J gene lost 0 bases, with 9 bases spanning the gap. This CDR3 spans 15 amino acids. CDR1 SGHDT and CDR2 YYEEEE come from the germline V gene.

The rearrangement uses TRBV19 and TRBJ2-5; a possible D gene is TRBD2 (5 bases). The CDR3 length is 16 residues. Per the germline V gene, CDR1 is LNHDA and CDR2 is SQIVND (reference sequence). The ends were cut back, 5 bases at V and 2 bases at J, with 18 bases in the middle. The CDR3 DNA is TGTGCCAGTAGTCGATATCAGTCGAGGGAACAAGAGACCCAGTACTTC. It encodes CASSRYQSREQETQYF.

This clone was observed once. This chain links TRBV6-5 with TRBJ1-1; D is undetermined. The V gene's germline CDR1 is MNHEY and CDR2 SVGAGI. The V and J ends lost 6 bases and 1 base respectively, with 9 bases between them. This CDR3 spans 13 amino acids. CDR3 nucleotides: TGTGCCAGCAGGGAGGGTTGGAACACTGAAGCTTTCTTT. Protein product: CASREGWNTEAFF.

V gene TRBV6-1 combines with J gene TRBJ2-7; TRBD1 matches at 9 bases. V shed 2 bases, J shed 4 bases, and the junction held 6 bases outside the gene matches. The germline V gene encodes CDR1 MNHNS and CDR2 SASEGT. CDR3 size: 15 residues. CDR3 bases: TGTGCCAGCAGTGAACAACAGGGGGCTGGGTACGAGCAGTACTTC. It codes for CASSEQQGAGYEQYF.

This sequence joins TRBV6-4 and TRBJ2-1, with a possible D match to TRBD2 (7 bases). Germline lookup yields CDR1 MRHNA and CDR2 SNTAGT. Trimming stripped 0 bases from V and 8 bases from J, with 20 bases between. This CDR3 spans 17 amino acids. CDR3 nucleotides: TGTGCCAGCAGTGACTCCGGCTTGGGGGAGGGGGTGGATGAGCAGTTCTTC. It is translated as CASSDSGLGEGVDEQFF.

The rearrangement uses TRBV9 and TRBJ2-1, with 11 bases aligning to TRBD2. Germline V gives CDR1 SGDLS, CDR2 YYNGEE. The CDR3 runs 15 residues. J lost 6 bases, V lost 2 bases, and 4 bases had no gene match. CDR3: CASSVGLAGPNEQFF. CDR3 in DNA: TGTGCCAGCAGCGTCGGACTAGCGGGTCCCAATGAGCAGTTCTTC.

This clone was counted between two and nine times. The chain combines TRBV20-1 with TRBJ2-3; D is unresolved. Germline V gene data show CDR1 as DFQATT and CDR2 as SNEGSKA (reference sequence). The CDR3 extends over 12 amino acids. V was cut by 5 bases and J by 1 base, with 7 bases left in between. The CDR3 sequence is CSAGGGTDTQYF. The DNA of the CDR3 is TGCAGTGCTGGTGGAGGCACAGATACGCAGTATTTT.

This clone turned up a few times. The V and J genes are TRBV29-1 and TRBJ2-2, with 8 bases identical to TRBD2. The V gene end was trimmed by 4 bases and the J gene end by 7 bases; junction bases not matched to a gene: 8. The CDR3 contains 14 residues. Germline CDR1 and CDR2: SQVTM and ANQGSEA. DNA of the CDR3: TGCAGCGTTGGGGGGCGGGAGGTTTTCGGGGAGCTGTTTTTT. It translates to CSVGGREVFGELFF.

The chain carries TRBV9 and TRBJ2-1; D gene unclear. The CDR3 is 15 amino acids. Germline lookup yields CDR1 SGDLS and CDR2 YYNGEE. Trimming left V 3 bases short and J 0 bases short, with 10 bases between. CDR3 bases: TGTGCCAGCAGCGAACAGTACCCCTCCTACAATGAGCAGTTCTTC. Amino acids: CASSEQYPSYNEQFF.